This T cell receptor beta chain appears in the sequencing data of a study of blood T cell repertoires in COVID-19. Data came from immunoSEQ multiplex PCR; TCRdb stores just in-frame clones and leaves some out. The data show about 300,000 clones, approximately 90% seen once. The sequenced sample consisted of peripheral blood. This receptor was identified in a woman between 50 and 59 years old with COVID-19, enrolled during active disease.

The CDR3 region is CASSPRQGKEKLFF. The CDR3 nucleotides read TGTGCCAGCTCACCCCGACAGGGCAAGGAAAAACTGTTTTTT. The chain is built from TRBV18 and TRBJ1-4; 7 bases are a match to TRBD1. V was clipped by 3 bases and J by 8 bases; unmatched bases: 6. This CDR3 comprises 14 residues. In germline, CDR1 is KGHSH, CDR2 LQKENI.